The rows below give T cell receptor beta chains drawn from one sample of a study of CD8 T cells in Susac syndrome. TCRdb re-called the immunoSEQ multiplex PCR reads with MiXCR, one entry per CDR3 protein. Seen here are about 120,000 distinct CDR3 sequences, 93% observed once, and the top ten hold 0.093%. The sample consisted of CD4+ T cells from PBMCs. The receptors were gathered from a human donor with multiple sclerosis. CDR3s include the opening cysteine and the closing phenylalanine or tryptophan. Fields, in order: J gene, V gene, clone size, D gene, CDR3 length, CDR3 protein, CDR3 DNA. The D gene is left open where the match is weak. Clone sizes are given selectively: once, few, many, or a class where the clone is expanded.

J: TRBJ1-2; V: TRBV12-3/TRBV12-4; size: NA; D: NA; length: 15; CDR3: CASGIRDGSNYGYTF; DNA: TGTGCCAGCGGAATCCGGGACGGATCTAACTATGGCTACACCTTC
J: TRBJ2-2; V: TRBV29-1; size: NA; D: NA; length: 11; CDR3: CSVSETGELFF; DNA: TGCAGCGTTTCAGAGACCGGGGAGCTGTTTTTT
J: TRBJ2-1; V: TRBV4-3; size: NA; D: NA; length: 13; CDR3: CASSLQSYNEQFF; DNA: TGCGCCAGCAGCCTCCAGAGTTACAATGAGCAGTTCTTC
J: TRBJ2-5; V: TRBV4-2; size: few; D: NA; length: 14; CDR3: CASSQDLGAETQYF; DNA: TGTGCCAGCAGCCAAGATCTGGGGGCCGAGACCCAGTACTTC
J: TRBJ2-7; V: TRBV18; size: NA; D: NA; length: 16; CDR3: CASSPLDSSSYYEQYF; DNA: TGTGCCAGCTCACCCTTGGACAGCTCTAGTTACTACGAGCAGTACTTC
J: TRBJ2-2; V: TRBV12-3/TRBV12-4; size: NA; D: NA; length: 16; CDR3: CASSPPHGGLTGELFF; DNA: TGTGCCAGCAGTCCACCTCATGGGGGGCTAACCGGGGAGCTGTTTTTT
J: TRBJ1-2; V: TRBV11-2; size: NA; D: TRBD1; length: 14; CDR3: CASSFAGQGNGYTF; DNA: TGTGCCAGCAGCTTCGCCGGACAGGGCAATGGCTACACCTTC
J: TRBJ2-3; V: TRBV4-2; size: NA; D: NA; length: 16; CDR3: CASSQDLPDTPDTQYF; DNA: TGTGCCAGCAGCCAAGATCTTCCCGACACCCCAGATACGCAGTATTTT
J: TRBJ2-7; V: TRBV7-9; size: NA; D: TRBD2; length: 11; CDR3: CASSLSGGLYF; DNA: TGTGCCAGCAGCCTTAGCGGGGGGCTGTACTTC
J: TRBJ1-1; V: TRBV9; size: NA; D: NA; length: 14; CDR3: CASSVTPVNTEAFF; DNA: TGTGCCAGCAGCGTAACTCCTGTGAACACTGAAGCTTTCTTT
J: TRBJ1-2; V: TRBV9; size: NA; D: NA; length: 14; CDR3: CASSVGGLDYGYTF; DNA: TGTGCCAGCAGCGTAGGTGGTCTGGACTATGGCTACACCTTC
J: TRBJ2-5; V: TRBV11-2; size: NA; D: NA; length: 15; CDR3: CASSLELLAGRTQYF; DNA: TGTGCCAGCAGCTTAGAGCTCTTGGCGGGGCGAACCCAGTACTTC